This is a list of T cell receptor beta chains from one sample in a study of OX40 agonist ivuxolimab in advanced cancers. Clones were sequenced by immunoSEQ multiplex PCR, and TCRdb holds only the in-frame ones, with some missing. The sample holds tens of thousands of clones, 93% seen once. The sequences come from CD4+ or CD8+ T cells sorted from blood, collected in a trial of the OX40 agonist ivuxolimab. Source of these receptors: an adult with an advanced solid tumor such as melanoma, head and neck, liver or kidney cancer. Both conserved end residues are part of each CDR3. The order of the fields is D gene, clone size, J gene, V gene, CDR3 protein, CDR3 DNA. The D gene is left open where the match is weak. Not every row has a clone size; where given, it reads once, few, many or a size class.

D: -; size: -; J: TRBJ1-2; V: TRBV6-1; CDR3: CASSETVLGNYGYTF; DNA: TGTGCCAGCAGTGAAACAGTCTTGGGTAACTATGGCTACACCTTC
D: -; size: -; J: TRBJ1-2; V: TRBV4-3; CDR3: CASSQLKGSGYTF; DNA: TGCGCCAGCAGCCAATTAAAAGGGAGTGGCTACACCTTC
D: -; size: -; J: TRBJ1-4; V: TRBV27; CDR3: CASSAGNEKLFF; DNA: TGTGCCAGCAGTGCGGGTAACGAAAAACTGTTTTTT
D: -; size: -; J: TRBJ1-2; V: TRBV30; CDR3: CAWSGEGYRVQGPAYGYTF; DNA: TGTGCCTGGAGTGGAGAGGGTTACAGGGTACAGGGTCCCGCCTATGGCTACACCTTC
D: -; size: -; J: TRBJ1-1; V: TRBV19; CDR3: CASSIGGVGTEAFF; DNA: TGTGCCAGTAGTATTGGGGGAGTCGGCACTGAAGCTTTCTTT
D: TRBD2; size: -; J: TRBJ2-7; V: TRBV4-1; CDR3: CASSQGGWGGAYEQYF; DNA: TGCGCCAGCAGCCAAGGAGGGTGGGGAGGGGCCTACGAGCAGTACTTC
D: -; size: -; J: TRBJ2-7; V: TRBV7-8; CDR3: CASSLVRNGGFSYEQYF; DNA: TGTGCCAGCAGCTTAGTCCGAAACGGGGGATTCTCCTACGAGCAGTACTTC
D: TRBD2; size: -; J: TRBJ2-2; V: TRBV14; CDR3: CASSPFPGLAGGPNTGELFF; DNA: TGTGCCAGCAGCCCTTTCCCGGGACTAGCGGGAGGGCCCAACACCGGGGAGCTGTTTTTT
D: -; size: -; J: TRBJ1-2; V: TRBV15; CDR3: CATSPSRYGYTF; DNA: TGTGCCACCAGTCCAAGTCGGTATGGCTACACCTTC
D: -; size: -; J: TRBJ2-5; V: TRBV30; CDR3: CAWSDPGGRETQYF; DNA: TGTGCCTGGAGTGACCCGGGGGGCCGGGAGACCCAGTACTTC
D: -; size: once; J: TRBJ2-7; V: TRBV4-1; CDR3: CASSLDQGYEQYF; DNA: TGCGCCAGCAGCCTCGACCAGGGCTACGAGCAGTACTTC
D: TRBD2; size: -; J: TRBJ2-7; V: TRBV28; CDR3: CASSLNPSGSYEQYF; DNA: TGTGCCAGCAGTTTAAATCCCAGCGGGAGCTACGAGCAGTACTTC
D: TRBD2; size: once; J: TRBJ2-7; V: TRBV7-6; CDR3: CASSLADSGGTPYEQYF; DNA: TGTGCCAGCAGCTTAGCAGATAGCGGGGGGACCCCTTACGAGCAGTACTTC
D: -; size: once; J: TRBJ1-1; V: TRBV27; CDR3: CATLKPGALMNTEAFF; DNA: TGTGCCACCCTGAAGCCAGGAGCCCTAATGAACACTGAAGCTTTCTTT
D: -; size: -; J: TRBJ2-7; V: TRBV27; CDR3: CASSPTSGASYEQYF; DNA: TGTGCCAGCAGTCCTACCTCGGGGGCTAGTTACGAGCAGTACTTC
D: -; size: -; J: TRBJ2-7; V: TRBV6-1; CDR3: CASGHGDPVDEQYF; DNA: TGTGCCAGCGGGCACGGAGATCCTGTCGACGAGCAGTACTTC
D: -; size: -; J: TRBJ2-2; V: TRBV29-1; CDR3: CSVVAGNTGELFF; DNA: TGCAGCGTTGTGGCCGGGAACACCGGGGAGCTGTTTTTT
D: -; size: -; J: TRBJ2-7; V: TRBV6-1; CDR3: CASSEVADIAYLTHEQYF; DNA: TGTGCCAGCAGTGAGGTGGCTGACATCGCCTACCTTACCCACGAGCAGTACTTC
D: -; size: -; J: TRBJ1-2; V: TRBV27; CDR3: CASSSYSTDGYTF; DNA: TGTGCCAGCAGTTCGTACTCGACAGATGGCTACACCTTC
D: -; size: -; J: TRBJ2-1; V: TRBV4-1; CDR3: CASSLSSYNEQFF; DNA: TGCGCCAGCAGCCTGAGCTCCTACAATGAGCAGTTCTTC
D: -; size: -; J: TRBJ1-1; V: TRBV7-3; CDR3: CASSFVRGHKTLNTEAFF; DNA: TGTGCCAGCAGCTTCGTCCGGGGCCACAAGACCTTGAACACTGAAGCTTTCTTT
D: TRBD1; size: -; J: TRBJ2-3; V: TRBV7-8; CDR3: CASSPPDRSTDTQYF; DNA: TGTGCCAGCAGCCCCCCGGACAGGTCCACAGATACGCAGTATTTT
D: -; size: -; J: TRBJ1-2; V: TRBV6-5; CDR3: CAATQGTYGYTF; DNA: TGTGCCGCCACCCAGGGGACCTATGGCTACACCTTC
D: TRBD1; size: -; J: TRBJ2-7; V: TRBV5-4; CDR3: CASSHDRVEQYF; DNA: TGTGCCAGCAGCCATGACAGGGTCGAGCAGTACTTC
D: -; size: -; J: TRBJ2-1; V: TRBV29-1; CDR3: CSVDVGTRGGVYEQFF; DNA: TGCAGCGTTGATGTTGGGACGAGAGGAGGGGTCTATGAGCAGTTCTTC
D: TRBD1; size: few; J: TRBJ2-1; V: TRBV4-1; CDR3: CASSHIQGAYNEQFF; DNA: TGCGCCAGCAGCCACATCCAGGGGGCTTACAATGAGCAGTTCTTC
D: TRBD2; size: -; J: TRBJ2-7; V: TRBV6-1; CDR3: CASSGPTSGVSYEQYF; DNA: TGTGCCAGCAGTGGGCCCACTAGCGGGGTGTCATACGAGCAGTACTTC
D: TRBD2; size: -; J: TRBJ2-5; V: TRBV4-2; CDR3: CASSTVAGGVKETQYF; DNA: TGTGCCAGCAGTACCGTAGCGGGAGGGGTTAAAGAGACCCAGTACTTC
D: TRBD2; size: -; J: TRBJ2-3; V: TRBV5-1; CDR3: CASASGVTDTQYF; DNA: TGCGCCAGCGCTAGCGGGGTCACAGATACGCAGTATTTT
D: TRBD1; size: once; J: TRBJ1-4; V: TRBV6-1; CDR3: CASSERDRGVEKLFF; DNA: TGTGCCAGCAGTGAAAGGGACAGGGGTGTTGAAAAACTGTTTTTT
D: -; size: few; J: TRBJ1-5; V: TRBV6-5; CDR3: CASSEQGGDQPQHF; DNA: TGTGCCAGCAGTGAACAGGGAGGAGATCAGCCCCAGCATTTT
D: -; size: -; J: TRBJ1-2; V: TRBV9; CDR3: CASSGARSNGYTF; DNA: TGTGCCAGCAGCGGCGCCAGGTCCAATGGCTACACCTTC
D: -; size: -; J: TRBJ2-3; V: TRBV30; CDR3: CAWSVLGVTDTQYF; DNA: TGTGCCTGGAGTGTACTGGGGGTCACAGATACGCAGTATTTT
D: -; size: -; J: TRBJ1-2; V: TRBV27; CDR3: CASSFGGGYGYTF; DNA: TGTGCCAGCAGTTTCGGGGGGGGCTATGGCTACACCTTC
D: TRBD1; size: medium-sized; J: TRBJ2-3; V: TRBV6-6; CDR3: CASSTQGAIIDTQYF; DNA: TGTGCCAGCAGTACACAGGGGGCGATCATAGATACGCAGTATTTT
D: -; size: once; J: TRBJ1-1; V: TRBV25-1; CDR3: CASSEWMNTEAFF; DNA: TGTGCCAGCAGTGAATGGATGAACACTGAAGCTTTCTTT
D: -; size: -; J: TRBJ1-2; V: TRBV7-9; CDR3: CASSLVGVQGYTF; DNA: TGTGCCAGCAGCTTAGTAGGCGTACAGGGCTACACCTTC
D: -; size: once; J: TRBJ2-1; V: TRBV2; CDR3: CASTLAINNEQFF; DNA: TGTGCCAGCACGCTAGCAATAAACAATGAGCAGTTCTTC
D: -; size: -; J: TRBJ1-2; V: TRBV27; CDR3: CATGRGVESYGYTF; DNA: TGTGCCACTGGCCGGGGCGTTGAGAGCTATGGCTACACCTTC
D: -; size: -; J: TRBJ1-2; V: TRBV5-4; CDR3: CASSTGSIYGYTF; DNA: TGTGCCAGCAGCACCGGGAGCATCTATGGCTACACCTTC
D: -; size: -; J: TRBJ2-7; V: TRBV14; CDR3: CASRRDSSYEQYF; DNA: TGTGCCAGCCGTCGGGACTCTTCCTACGAGCAGTACTTC